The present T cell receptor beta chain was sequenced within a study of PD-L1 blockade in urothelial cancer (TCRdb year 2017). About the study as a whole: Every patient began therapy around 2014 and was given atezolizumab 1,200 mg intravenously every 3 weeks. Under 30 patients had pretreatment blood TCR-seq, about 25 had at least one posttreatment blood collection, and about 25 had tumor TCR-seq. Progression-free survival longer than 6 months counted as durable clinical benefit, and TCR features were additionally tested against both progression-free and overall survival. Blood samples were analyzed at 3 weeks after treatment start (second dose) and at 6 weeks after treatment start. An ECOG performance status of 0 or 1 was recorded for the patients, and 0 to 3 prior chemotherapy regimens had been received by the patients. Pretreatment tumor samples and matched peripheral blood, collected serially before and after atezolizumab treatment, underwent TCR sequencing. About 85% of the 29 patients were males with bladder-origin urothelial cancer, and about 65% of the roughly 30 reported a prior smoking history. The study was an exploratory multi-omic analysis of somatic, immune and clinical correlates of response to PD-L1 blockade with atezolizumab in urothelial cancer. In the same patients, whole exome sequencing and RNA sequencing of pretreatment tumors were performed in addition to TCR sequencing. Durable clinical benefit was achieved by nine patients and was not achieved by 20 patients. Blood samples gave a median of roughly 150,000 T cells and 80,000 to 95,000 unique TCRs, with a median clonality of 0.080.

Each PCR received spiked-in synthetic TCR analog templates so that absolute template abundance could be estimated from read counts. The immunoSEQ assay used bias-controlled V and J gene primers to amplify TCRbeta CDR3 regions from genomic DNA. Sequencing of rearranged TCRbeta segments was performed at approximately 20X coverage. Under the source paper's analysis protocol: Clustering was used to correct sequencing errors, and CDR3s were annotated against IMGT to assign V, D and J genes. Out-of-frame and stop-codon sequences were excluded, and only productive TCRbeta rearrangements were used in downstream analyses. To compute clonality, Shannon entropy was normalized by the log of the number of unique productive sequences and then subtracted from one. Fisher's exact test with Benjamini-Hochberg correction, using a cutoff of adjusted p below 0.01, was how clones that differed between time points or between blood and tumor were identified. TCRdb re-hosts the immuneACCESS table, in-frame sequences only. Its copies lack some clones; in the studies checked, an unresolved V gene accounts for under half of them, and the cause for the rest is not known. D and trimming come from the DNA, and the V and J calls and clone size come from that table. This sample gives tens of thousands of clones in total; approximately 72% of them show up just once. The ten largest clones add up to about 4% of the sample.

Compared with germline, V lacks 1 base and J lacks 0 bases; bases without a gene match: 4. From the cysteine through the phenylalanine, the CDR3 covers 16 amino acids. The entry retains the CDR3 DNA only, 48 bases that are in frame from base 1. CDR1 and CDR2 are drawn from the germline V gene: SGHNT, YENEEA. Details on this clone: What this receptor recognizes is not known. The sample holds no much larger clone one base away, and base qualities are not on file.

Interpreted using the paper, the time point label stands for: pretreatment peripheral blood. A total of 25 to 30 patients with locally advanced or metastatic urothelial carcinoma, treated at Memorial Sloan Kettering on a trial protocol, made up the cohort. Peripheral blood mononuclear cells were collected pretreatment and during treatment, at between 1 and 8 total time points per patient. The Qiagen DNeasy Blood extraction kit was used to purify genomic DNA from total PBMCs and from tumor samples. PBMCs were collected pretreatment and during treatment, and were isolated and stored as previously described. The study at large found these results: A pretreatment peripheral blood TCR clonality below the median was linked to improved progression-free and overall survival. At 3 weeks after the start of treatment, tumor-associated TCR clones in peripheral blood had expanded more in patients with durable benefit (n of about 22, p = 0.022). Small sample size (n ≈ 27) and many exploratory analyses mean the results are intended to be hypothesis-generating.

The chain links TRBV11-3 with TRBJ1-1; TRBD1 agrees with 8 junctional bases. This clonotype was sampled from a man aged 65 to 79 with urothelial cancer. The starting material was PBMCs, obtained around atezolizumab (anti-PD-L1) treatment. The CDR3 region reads CASSLGQGHMNTEAFF. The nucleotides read TGTGCCAGCAGCTTAGGACAGGGGCACATGAACACTGAAGCTTTCTTT.